This TCR beta chain was recorded in a study of cytomegalovirus exposure and HLA in healthy donors. Study-level results: It has been reported that TCR beta sequences accurately predicted the HLA-A and HLA-B alleles of most subjects. TCR beta chain V- and J-gene trimming was linked, in a later analysis, to a missense variant in DCLRE1C. In a later analysis, a genetic analysis reported fewer productive-TCR N-insertions in an Asian-associated ancestry cluster than the cohort average. Researchers counted over 150 TCR beta chains as cytomegalovirus-associated.

The primer mix had 60 Vbeta and 13 Jbeta primers. The protocol was immunoSEQ multiplex PCR, while the TCRdb copy is restricted to in-frame clones and leaves out a portion. The sample lists roughly 130,000 clones; under 85% were seen once. About this clone: Antigen: not known.

V lost 10 bases to trimming and J lost 3 bases, with 12 bases between them. The CDR3 is 12 residues long. CDR1 and CDR2 from the germline V gene are SGHAT and FQNNGV. Sequenced: PBMCs. The chain uses TRBV11-2 and TRBJ1-1; D gene unclear. The receptor comes from a woman aged 45-65 years in good health and CMV-seropositive. CDR3 DNA: TGTGCCACCACTAGCGAGTACACTGAAGCTTTCTTT. Its protein product is CATTSEYTEAFF.